Below are 27 T cell receptor beta chains sequenced from a single sample in a study of blood T cell repertoires in COVID-19. The table came from immunoSEQ multiplex PCR; TCRdb's copy has only in-frame clones and leaves some out. This table holds about 130,000 clones, about 80% found once. The sample was peripheral blood. The source is a woman in her forties or fifties with acute or convalescent COVID-19.

A word on this clone: Other DNA variants within this sample encode the same CDR3. The rearrangement joins TRBV3-1 (or the pseudogene TRBV3-2) to TRBJ1-4; 9 nucleotides line up with TRBD1. Trimming took 4 bases from V and 8 from J; bases not matched to a gene: 5. CDR3 length equals 14 residues. Per the germline V gene, CDR1 is LGHDT and CDR2 is YNNKEL (reference sequence). The DNA of the CDR3 is TGTGCCAGCAGCCTACAGGGGGCGCGGGAAAAACTGTTTTTT. It yields the protein CASSLQGAREKLFF.

V usage is TRBV5-1 and J usage is TRBJ2-1; a possible D gene is TRBD1 (6 bases). CDR3 length: 15 residues. V was trimmed by 0 bases and J by 6 bases, leaving 13 bases between them. Germline assignment: CDR1 SGHRS and CDR2 YFSETQ. The CDR3 spells CASSLVQGMSNEQFF. Here the CDR3 DNA reads TGCGCCAGCAGCTTGGTTCAGGGGATGAGCAATGAGCAGTTCTTC.

V usage is TRBV30 and J usage is TRBJ2-2; D perhaps matches TRBD1 (6 bases). This CDR3 contains 14 residues. Trimming cost V 2 bases and J 1 base, with 8 bases left between them. CDR1 and CDR2 from the germline V gene are GTSNPN and SVGIG (reference sequence). CDR3 amino acids: CAWSKTGNTGELFF. The CDR3 region has the DNA TGTGCCTGGAGTAAGACAGGGAACACCGGGGAGCTGTTTTTT.

The chain is built from TRBV12-5 and TRBJ1-1; D remains unclear. V was cut by 0 bases and J by 1 base, with 3 bases left in between. Germline assignment: CDR1 LGHNT and CDR2 FRNRAP. There are 13 residues in the CDR3. CDR3 residues: CASGLVQNTEAFF. DNA for the CDR3: TGTGCTAGTGGTTTGGTCCAGAACACTGAAGCTTTCTTT. The whole variable domain, filled in from reference TRBV12-5 and TRBJ1-1, reads DARVTQTPRHKVTEMGQEVTMRCQPILGHNTVFWYRQTMMQGLELLAYFRNRAPLDDSGMPKDRFSAEMPDATLATLKIQPSEPRDSAVYFCASGLVQNTEAFFGQGTRLTVV.

This chain uses TRBV5-1 with TRBJ2-5; maybe TRBD1 (6 bases). Per germline, CDR1 SGHRS and CDR2 YFSETQ. Trimming removed 2 bases from V and 1 base from J, with 12 bases in between. This CDR3 region has 15 residues. The DNA for the CDR3 is TGCGCCAGCAGCTTAGGAACAGGGCGCCAAGAGACCCAGTACTTC. Translation: CASSLGTGRQETQYF.

This clone was seen only once. V is TRBV5-8 and J is TRBJ1-6; a weak D match, TRBD1 (6 bases). Looked up from germline, CDR1 is SGHTS and CDR2 is YDEGEE. The CDR3 sequence is 15 residues long. Deletions cut 4 bases from V and 3 bases from J, with 11 bases between. In DNA, the CDR3 is TGTGCCAGCAGCACCGGGACAATCTATAATTCACCCCTCCACTTT. This sequence encodes CASSTGTIYNSPLHF.

The V call is TRBV2, the J call TRBJ2-2, with 10 positions matching TRBD2. Trimming removed 2 bases from V and 6 bases from J; junction bases left unmatched: 6. There are 16 residues in the CDR3. Germline V gene sequence: CDR1 SNHLY, CDR2 FYNNEI. The CDR3 nucleotides read TGTGCCAGCAGTGAATTAGCTAGCGGGGGTTCCGGGGAGCTGTTTTTT. This gives the protein CASSELASGGSGELFF.

The rearrangement links TRBV2 to TRBJ1-4; 11 bases are shared with TRBD1. J gave up 11 bases and V 3 bases, and 5 bases lay outside the gene matches. This CDR3 contains 14 residues. Germline V lookup: CDR1 SNHLY, CDR2 FYNNEI. The chain's CDR3 is CASSEGQGEWKLFF. The CDR3 DNA sequence: TGTGCCAGCAGTGAGGGACAGGGGGAATGGAAACTGTTTTTT.

The CDR3, as DNA: TGTGCCAGCAGCTTAGGATCGTCGGGACAGGGGTACGAGCAGTACTTC. It is translated as CASSLGSSGQGYEQYF. The chain links TRBV11-2 to TRBJ2-7; 10 bases fit TRBD1. Looked up from germline, CDR1 is SGHAT and CDR2 is FQNNGV. Trimming took 1 base from V and 4 from J; bases not matched to a gene: 7. The CDR3 sequence is 16 residues long.

V usage is TRBV7-8 and J usage is TRBJ2-1; a possible D gene is TRBD1 (6 bases). Trimming took 4 bases from V and 7 from J, leaving 11 bases between them. The CDR3 has 13 residues. The germline V gene has CDR1 SGHVS and CDR2 FQNEAQ. The CDR3 DNA is TGTGCCAGCAGCTCGGCCAGGGGTAATGAGCAGTTCTTC. Protein: CASSSARGNEQFF.

The V gene is TRBV11-2, the J gene TRBJ1-3; 9 nucleotides align to TRBD1. The CDR3 loop spans 16 amino acids. Germline CDR1 reads SGHAT; CDR2 reads FQNNGV. V was pared by 3 bases and J by 7 bases, with 10 bases of the junction left unmatched. CDR3 in DNA: TGTGCCAGCAGCTTCTGGGACAGGGAAGGGGTGAACACCATATATTTT. It codes for CASSFWDREGVNTIYF. Supplemented by reference TRBV11-2 and TRBJ1-3, the full variable domain reads EAGVAQSPRYKIIEKRQSVAFWCNPISGHATLYWYQQILGQGPKLLIQFQNNGVVDDSQLPKDRFSAERLKGVDSTLKIQPAKLEDSAVYLCASSFWDREGVNTIYFGEGSWLTVV.

This chain joins TRBV5-1 and TRBJ1-2; TRBD1 aligns across 9 bases. Germline V CDR1 and CDR2: SGHRS, YFSETQ. V was clipped by 4 bases and J by 2 bases; unmatched bases: 9. CDR3 length: 16 residues. This CDR3 is CASSPLTGGSNYGYTF. The CDR3 DNA is TGCGCCAGCAGCCCCTTAACAGGGGGCTCCAACTATGGCTACACCTTC. The full variable domain, with the rest looked up from reference TRBV5-1 and TRBJ1-2, is KAGVTQTPRYLIKTRGQQVTLSCSPISGHRSVSWYQQTPGQGLQFLFEYFSETQRNKGNFPGRFSGRQFSNSRSEMNVSTLELGDSALYLCASSPLTGGSNYGYTFGSGTRLTVV.

This chain joins TRBV2 and TRBJ2-2, with TRBD1 matching over 7 bases. The ends lost 2 bases at V and 6 bases at J; junction bases unmatched: 6. This CDR3 has 15 residues. The germline gives CDR1 SNHLY, CDR2 FYNNEI. CDR3 in DNA: TGTGCCAGCAGTGAACTTAGGGGGCCCGCCGGGGAGCTGTTTTTT. The encoded protein is CASSELRGPAGELFF.

This chain uses TRBV5-1 with TRBJ1-6, with TRBD1 matching over 9 bases. CDR3 size: 15 residues. The germline gives CDR1 SGHRS, CDR2 YFSETQ. After removal of 5 bases from V and 9 bases from J, the junction contained 9 bases not matched to a gene. CDR3 in DNA: TGCGCCAGCAGACCCGGGACAGGGAGTTCTTCACCCCTCCACTTT. This codes for CASRPGTGSSSPLHF. The complete variable domain, with remaining parts taken from reference TRBV5-1 and TRBJ1-6, reads KAGVTQTPRYLIKTRGQQVTLSCSPISGHRSVSWYQQTPGQGLQFLFEYFSETQRNKGNFPGRFSGRQFSNSRSEMNVSTLELGDSALYLCASRPGTGSSSPLHFGNGTRLTVT.

This rearrangement joins TRBV19 to TRBJ2-3, with 10 bases lining up with TRBD1. The trim removed 4 bases at V and 6 bases at J, leaving 10 bases unmatched. The germline V gene has CDR1 LNHDA and CDR2 SQIVND (reference sequence). The CDR3 contains 16 residues. CDR3 sequence (DNA): TGTGCCAGTAGTAACCGGGACAGGGGTTTATGGGATACGCAGTATTTT. This codes for CASSNRDRGLWDTQYF.

This chain joins TRBV5-6 and TRBJ1-3; D might be TRBD1 (6 bases). This CDR3 has 18 amino acids. V was trimmed by 4 bases and J by 2 bases, leaving 22 bases between them. In germline, CDR1 is SGHDT, CDR2 YYEEEE. The CDR3 reads CASSLGHQRLVAGNTIYF. CDR3 coding DNA: TGTGCCAGCAGCCTGGGACACCAACGTTTGGTAGCTGGAAACACCATATATTTT.

The chain joins TRBV5-1 to TRBJ2-2; 7 positions match TRBD2. CDR1 is SGHRS, CDR2 YFSETQ, per germline. After removal of 1 base from V and 0 bases from J, the junction contained 9 bases not matched to a gene. The CDR3 is made up of 18 amino acids. The CDR3 DNA follows: TGCGCCAGCAGCTTGCGGGCCCCCAGCGGGGCGAACACCGGGGAGCTGTTTTTT. Protein: CASSLRAPSGANTGELFF.

J is TRBJ2-7 and V is TRBV10-3, with a weak D call TRBD1 (7 bases). Trimming stripped 6 bases from V and 6 bases from J, with 18 bases between. The CDR3 is made up of 14 amino acids. Looked up from germline, CDR1 is ENHRY and CDR2 is SYGVKD. The CDR3 is CAIRAGQTFSEQYF. The DNA of the CDR3 is TGTGCCATCAGGGCGGGACAGACGTTCTCCGAGCAGTACTTC.

The CDR3 DNA reads TGCGCCAGCAGCTTGAGTAGCGGCACAGATACGCAGTATTTT. It translates to CASSLSSGTDTQYF. This chain uses TRBV5-1 with TRBJ2-3; D may be TRBD2 (5 bases). Between the trimmed V and J ends, which lost 1 base and 1 base, there was a span of 7 bases. The CDR3 is made up of 14 amino acids. Germline-derived CDR1 and CDR2 are SGHRS and YFSETQ.

This chain connects TRBV11-2 to TRBJ2-7, with a tentative D call TRBD1 (6 bases). V lost 1 base and J lost 2, with 6 bases in between. Germline CDR1 reads SGHAT; CDR2 reads FQNNGV. The CDR3 is 13 residues long. The CDR3, as DNA: TGTGCCAGCAGCTTAGGGACAGCCTACGAGCAGTACTTC. It yields the protein CASSLGTAYEQYF.

This clone came up once. The V call is TRBV19, the J call TRBJ1-2, with TRBD1 as a possible D gene (5 bases). V shed 1 base and J shed 4 bases, with 10 bases lying between them. From germline, CDR1 is LNHDA and CDR2 SQIVND (reference sequence). This CDR3 contains 14 residues. CDR3 loop: CASSIAGGSYGYTF. The CDR3 coding sequence is TGTGCCAGTAGTATAGCGGGGGGAAGCTATGGCTACACCTTC.

This clone has just a few counts. The chain recombines TRBV2 with TRBJ1-1; no reliable D call. V shed 7 bases and J shed 3 bases, with 15 bases lying between them. This CDR3 has 14 residues. CDR1 and CDR2 (germline): SNHLY, FYNNEI. Here the CDR3 reads CASTQEPSDTEAFF. The CDR3 bases are TGTGCCAGCACTCAAGAGCCATCTGACACTGAAGCTTTCTTT.

V and J are TRBV10-2 and TRBJ2-7, with unresolved D. The CDR3 extends over 12 amino acids. The germline gives CDR1 WSHSY, CDR2 SAAADI. V lost 7 bases and J 4 bases, leaving 11 bases between the germline ends. As DNA, the CDR3 is TGCGCCAGCAACCCTACCGAATACGAGCAGTACTTC. It yields the protein CASNPTEYEQYF.

In this sample, this clone turned up a few times. The chain combines TRBV7-8 with TRBJ2-1; the D is unclear. The CDR3 runs to 14 residues. The germline V gene encodes CDR1 SGHVS and CDR2 FQNEAQ. The V end lost 2 bases, the J end lost 9 bases, and 14 bases lay between the germline ends. The CDR3 spells CASSLNVYSTEQFF. The CDR3, as DNA: TGTGCCAGCAGCTTAAACGTCTACTCCACTGAGCAGTTCTTC.

The chain employs TRBV20-1 and TRBJ2-2; D unclear. This CDR3 has 14 residues. The germline CDR1 and CDR2 sequences are DFQATT and SNEGSKA (reference sequence). V was trimmed by 3 bases and J by 4 bases, leaving 12 bases between them. The CDR3 sequence: CSASKQSTTGELFF. For the CDR3, the DNA is TGCAGTGCTAGTAAACAGTCAACCACCGGGGAGCTGTTTTTT.

The genes are TRBV7-8 and TRBJ2-7; D ambiguous. This CDR3 region has 12 residues. Trimming cost V 7 bases and J 6 bases, with 13 bases left between them. Germline V CDR1 and CDR2: SGHVS, FQNEAQ. CDR3 in DNA: TGTGCCAGCACCCACACCCCCGCCGAGCAGTACTTC. This sequence encodes CASTHTPAEQYF.

The count of this clone is one. The CDR3 bases are TGTGCCAGCAGAACGGGACAGGGCAAATTCCACGAGCAGTACTTC. Amino acids: CASRTGQGKFHEQYF. V gene TRBV6-6 combines with J gene TRBJ2-7, with 9 nucleotides matching TRBD1. Trimming at V came to 6 bases and at J to 5 bases, leaving 11 bases not matched to a gene. CDR3 size: 15 residues. From germline, CDR1 is MNHNY and CDR2 SVGAGI (reference sequence).